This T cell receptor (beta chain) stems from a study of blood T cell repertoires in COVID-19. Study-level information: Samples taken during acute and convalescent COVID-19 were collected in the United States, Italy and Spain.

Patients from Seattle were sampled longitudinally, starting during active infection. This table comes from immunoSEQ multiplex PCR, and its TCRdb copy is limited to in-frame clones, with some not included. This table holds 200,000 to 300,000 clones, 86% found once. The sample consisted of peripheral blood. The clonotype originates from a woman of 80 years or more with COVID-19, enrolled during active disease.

As DNA, the CDR3 is TGTGCCAGCAGCTCAAGTGGGACATCCAATCAGCCCCAGCATTTT. The encoded protein is CASSSSGTSNQPQHF. The V and J genes are TRBV7-2 and TRBJ1-5, with D perhaps matching TRBD1 (6 bases). Deletions cut 4 bases from V and 3 bases from J, with 13 bases between. The CDR3 covers 15 residues. Germline lookup yields CDR1 SGHTA and CDR2 FQGNSA.